This T cell receptor beta chain emerged from a study of T cells in Graves' hyperthyroidism and ophthalmopathy. Whole-study results and caveats: In blood, most of the thyroid clonotypes expanded above 0.001 were also present. Patients with ophthalmopathy were separated from those with stable hyperthyroidism by a 13 V-J model.

The germline V gene has CDR1 SGHDN and CDR2 FVKESK. There are 15 residues in the CDR3. Between the trimmed V and J ends, which lost 4 bases and 3 bases, there was a span of 15 bases. This clonotype was seen a handful of times. Its antigen is not identified. RNA transcripts gave rise to amplified TCR beta CDR3 regions. The TCR CDR3 was amplified in a first-round RT-PCR using the HTBI primer set. TCRdb reanalysed the multiplex PCR reads using MiXCR and keeps one entry per CDR3 protein. The data show about 740,000 distinct CDR3 sequences, 14% seen once. Patients with uncontrolled infections, other autoimmune diseases, pregnancy or lactation were excluded. PBMCs came from more than 8.5 ml fresh peripheral blood.

The specimen was blood. This TCR derives from a woman in her late teens or twenties with Graves' hyperthyroidism. J is TRBJ2-5 and V is TRBV14; maybe TRBD1 (6 bases). CDR3 DNA sequence: TGTGCCAGCAGCCCCGTGGCCTCAGGGGAAGAGACCCAGTACTTC. Residues: CASSPVASGEETQYF.